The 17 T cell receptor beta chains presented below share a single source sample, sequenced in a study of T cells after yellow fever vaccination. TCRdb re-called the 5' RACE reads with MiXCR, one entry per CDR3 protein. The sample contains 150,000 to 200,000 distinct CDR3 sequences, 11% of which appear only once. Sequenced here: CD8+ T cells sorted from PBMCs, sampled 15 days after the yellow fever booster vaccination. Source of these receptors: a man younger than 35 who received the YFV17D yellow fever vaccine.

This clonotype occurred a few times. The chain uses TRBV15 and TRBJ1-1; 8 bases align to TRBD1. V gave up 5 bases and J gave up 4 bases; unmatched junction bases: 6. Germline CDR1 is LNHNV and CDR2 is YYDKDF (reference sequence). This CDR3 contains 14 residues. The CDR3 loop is CATSSTGEGTEAFF. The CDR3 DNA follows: TGTGCCACCAGCTCGACAGGGGAAGGCACTGAAGCTTTCTTT.

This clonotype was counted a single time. The chain's CDR3 is CASSYGGPNEQFF. Written as DNA, the CDR3 is TGTGCCAGCAGTTACGGGGGCCCGAATGAGCAGTTCTTC. V gene TRBV6-5 combines with J gene TRBJ2-1; TRBD1 is a possible D gene (6 bases). V shed 2 bases and J shed 7 bases, with 9 bases lying between them. Germline V gene data show CDR1 as MNHEY and CDR2 as SVGAGI. This CDR3 has 13 residues.

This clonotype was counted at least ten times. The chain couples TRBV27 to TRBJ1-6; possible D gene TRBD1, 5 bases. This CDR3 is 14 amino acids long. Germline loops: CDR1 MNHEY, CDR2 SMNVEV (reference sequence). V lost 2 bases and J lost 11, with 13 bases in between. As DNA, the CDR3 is TGTGCCAGCAGTTTACAGGGTACGCTTGCACCCCTCCACTTT. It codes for CASSLQGTLAPLHF.

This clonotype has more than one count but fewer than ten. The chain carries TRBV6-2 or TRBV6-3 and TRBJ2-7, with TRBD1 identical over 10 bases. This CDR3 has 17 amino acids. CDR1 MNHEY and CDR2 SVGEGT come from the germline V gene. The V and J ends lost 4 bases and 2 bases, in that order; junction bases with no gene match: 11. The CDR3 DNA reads TGTGCCAGCAGTTTACCGGGACAGGGGTTTGCGGCCTACGAGCAGTACTTC. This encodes CASSLPGQGFAAYEQYF.

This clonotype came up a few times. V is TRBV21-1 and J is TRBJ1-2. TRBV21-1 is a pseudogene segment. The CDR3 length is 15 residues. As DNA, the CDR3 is TGTGCCAGCAGCAAAGAAAACTGGACTAACTATGGCTACACCTTC. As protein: CASSKENWTNYGYTF.

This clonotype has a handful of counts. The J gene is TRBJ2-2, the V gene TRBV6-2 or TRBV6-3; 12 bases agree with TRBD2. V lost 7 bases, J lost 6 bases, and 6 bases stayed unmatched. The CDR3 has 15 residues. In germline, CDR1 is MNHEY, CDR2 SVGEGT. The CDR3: CASISASGGAGELFF. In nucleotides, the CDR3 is TGTGCCAGCATCTCGGCTAGCGGGGGGGCCGGGGAGCTGTTTTTT.

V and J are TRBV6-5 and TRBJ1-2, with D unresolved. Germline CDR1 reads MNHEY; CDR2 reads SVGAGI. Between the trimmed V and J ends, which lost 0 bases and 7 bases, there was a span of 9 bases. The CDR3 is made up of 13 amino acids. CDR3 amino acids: CASSYSGSRGYTF. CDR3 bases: TGTGCCAGCAGTTACTCAGGGAGCCGTGGCTACACCTTC.

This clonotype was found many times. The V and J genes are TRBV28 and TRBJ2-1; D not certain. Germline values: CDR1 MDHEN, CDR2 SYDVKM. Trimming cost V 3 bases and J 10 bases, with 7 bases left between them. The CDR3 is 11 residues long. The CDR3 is CASSFRREQFF. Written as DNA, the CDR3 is TGTGCCAGCAGTTTCAGGCGGGAGCAGTTCTTC. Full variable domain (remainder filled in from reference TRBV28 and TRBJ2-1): DVKVTQSSRYLVKRTGEKVFLECVQDMDHENMFWYRQDPGLGLRLIYFSYDVKMKEKGDIPEGYSVSREKKERFSLILESASTNQTSMYLCASSFRREQFFGPGTRLTVL.

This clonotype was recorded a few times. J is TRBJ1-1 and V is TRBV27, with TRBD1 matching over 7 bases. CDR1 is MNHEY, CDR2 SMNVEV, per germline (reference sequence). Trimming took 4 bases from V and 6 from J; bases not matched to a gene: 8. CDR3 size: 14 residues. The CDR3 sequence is CASSWGQGGPEAFF. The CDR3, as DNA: TGTGCCAGCAGTTGGGGTCAGGGGGGGCCTGAAGCTTTCTTT.

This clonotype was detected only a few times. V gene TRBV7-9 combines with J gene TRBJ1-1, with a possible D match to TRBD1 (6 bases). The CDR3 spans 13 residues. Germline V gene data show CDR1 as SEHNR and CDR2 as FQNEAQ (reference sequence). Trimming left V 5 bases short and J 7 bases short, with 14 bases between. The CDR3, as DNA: TGTGCCAGCAGCCCGAGACAGGCCTTTGAAGCTTTCTTT. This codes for CASSPRQAFEAFF.

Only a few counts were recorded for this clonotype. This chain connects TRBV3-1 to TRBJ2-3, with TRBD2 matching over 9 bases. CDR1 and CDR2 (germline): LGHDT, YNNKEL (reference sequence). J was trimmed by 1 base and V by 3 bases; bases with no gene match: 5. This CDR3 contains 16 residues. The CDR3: CASSQAGGSGTDTQYF. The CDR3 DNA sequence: TGTGCCAGCAGCCAGGCGGGGGGGTCGGGCACAGATACGCAGTATTTT.

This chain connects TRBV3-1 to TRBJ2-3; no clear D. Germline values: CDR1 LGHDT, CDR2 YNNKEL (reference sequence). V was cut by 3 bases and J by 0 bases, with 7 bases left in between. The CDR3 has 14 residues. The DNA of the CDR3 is TGTGCCAGCAGCCACCCCGGGAGCACAGATACGCAGTATTTT. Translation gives CASSHPGSTDTQYF.

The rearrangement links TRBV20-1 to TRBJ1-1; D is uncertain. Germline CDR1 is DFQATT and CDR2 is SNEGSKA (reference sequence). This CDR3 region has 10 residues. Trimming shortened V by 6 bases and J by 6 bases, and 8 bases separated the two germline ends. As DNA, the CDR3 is TGCAGTGCGCTCCGGGCTGAAGCTTTCTTT. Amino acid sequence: CSALRAEAFF.

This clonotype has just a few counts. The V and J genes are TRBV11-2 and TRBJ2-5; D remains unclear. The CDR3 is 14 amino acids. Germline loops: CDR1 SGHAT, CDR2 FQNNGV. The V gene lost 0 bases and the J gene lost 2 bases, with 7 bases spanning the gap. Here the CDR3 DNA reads TGTGCCAGCAGCTTAGAGGGTTGGCAAGAGACCCAGTACTTC. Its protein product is CASSLEGWQETQYF.

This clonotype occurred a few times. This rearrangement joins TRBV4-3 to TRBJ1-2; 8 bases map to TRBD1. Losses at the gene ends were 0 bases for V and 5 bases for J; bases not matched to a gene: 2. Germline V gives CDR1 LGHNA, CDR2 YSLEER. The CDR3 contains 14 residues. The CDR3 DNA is TGCGCCAGCAGCCAAGATACAGGGGGATATGGCTACACCTTC. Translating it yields CASSQDTGGYGYTF.

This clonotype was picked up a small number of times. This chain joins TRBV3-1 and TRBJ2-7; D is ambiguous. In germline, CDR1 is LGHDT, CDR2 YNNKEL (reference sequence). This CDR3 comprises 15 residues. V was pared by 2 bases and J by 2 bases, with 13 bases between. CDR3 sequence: CASSQPGQETYEQYF. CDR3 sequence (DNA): TGTGCCAGCAGCCAACCCGGCCAGGAAACCTACGAGCAGTACTTC.

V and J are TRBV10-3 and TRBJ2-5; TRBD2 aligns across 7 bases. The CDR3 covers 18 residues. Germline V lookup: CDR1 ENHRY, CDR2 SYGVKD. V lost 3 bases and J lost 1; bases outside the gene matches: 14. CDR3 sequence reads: CAISEFSVASGRQETQYF. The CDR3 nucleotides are TGTGCCATCAGTGAATTCTCCGTGGCTAGCGGACGCCAAGAGACCCAGTACTTC.